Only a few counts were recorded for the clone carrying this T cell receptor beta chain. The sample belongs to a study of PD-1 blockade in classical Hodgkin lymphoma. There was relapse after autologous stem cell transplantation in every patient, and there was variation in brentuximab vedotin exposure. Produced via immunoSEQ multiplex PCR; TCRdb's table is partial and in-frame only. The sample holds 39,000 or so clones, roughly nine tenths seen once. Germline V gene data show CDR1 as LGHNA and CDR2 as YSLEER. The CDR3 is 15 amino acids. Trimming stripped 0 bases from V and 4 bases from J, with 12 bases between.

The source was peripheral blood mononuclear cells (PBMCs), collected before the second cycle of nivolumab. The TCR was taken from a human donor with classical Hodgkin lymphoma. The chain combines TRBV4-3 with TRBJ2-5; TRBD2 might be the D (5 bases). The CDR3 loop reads CASSQDPGDGETQYF. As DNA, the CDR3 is TGCGCCAGCAGCCAAGATCCCGGGGATGGAGAGACCCAGTACTTC.